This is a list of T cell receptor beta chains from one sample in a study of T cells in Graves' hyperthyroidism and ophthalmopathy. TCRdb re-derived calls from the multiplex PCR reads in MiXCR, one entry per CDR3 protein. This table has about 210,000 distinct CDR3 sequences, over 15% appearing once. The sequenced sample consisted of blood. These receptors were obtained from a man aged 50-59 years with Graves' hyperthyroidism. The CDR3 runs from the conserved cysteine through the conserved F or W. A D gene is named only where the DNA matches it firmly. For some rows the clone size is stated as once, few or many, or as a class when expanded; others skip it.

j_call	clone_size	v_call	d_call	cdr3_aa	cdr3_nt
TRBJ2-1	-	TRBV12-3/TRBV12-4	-	CASTRRGDGGGDNEQFF	TGTGCCAGCACTCGAAGGGGTGACGGGGGAGGCGACAATGAGCAGTTCTTC
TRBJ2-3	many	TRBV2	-	CASSEGPWDSTDTQYF	TGTGCCAGCAGTGAAGGTCCCTGGGACAGCACAGATACGCAGTATTTT
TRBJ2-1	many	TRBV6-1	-	CASSFSSSYHEQFF	TGTGCCAGCAGTTTTTCGTCTAGCTACCATGAGCAGTTCTTC
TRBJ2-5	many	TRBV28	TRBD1	CASRDSRKETQYF	TGTGCCAGCCGGGACAGCAGAAAAGAGACCCAGTACTTC
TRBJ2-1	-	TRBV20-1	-	CSARQIDGISQNEQFF	TGCAGTGCTAGACAAATAGACGGCATCTCCCAGAATGAGCAGTTCTTC
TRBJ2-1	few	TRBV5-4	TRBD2	CASSLGSGKYNEQFF	TGTGCCAGCAGCTTGGGTAGCGGGAAGTACAATGAGCAGTTCTTC
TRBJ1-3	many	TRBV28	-	CASSSNRDNRNTIYF	TGTGCCAGCAGTTCCAACCGGGACAATAGAAACACCATATATTTT
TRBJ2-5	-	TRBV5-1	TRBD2	CASSLTSGQETQYF	TGCGCCAGCAGCTTGACTAGCGGCCAAGAGACCCAGTACTTC
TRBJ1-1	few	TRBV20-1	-	CSAGGFTEAFF	TGCAGTGCGGGGGGATTCACTGAAGCTTTCTTT
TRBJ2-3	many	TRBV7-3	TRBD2	CASTQGGSEDTQYF	TGTGCCAGCACCCAAGGCGGGAGCGAAGATACGCAGTATTTT
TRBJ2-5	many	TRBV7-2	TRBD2	CASGFGGGPLETQYF	TGTGCCAGCGGTTTTGGGGGAGGGCCGCTGGAGACCCAGTACTTC
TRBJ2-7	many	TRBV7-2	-	CASSLVSRQAYEQYF	TGTGCCAGCAGCTTAGTTTCCCGACAGGCCTACGAGCAGTACTTC
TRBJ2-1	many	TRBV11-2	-	CASSLEGNSYNEQFF	TGTGCCAGCAGCTTAGAAGGGAACTCCTACAATGAGCAGTTCTTC
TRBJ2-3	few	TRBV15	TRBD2	CATSRAASGRYTQYF	TGTGCCACCAGCAGAGCAGCTAGCGGGAGATATACGCAGTATTTT
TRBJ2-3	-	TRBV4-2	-	CASSQGQDDTQYF	TGTGCCAGCAGCCAGGGCCAAGACGACACGCAGTATTTT
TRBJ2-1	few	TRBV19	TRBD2	CATKRTSGRDTNEQFF	TGTGCCACCAAACGGACTAGCGGGAGGGATACTAATGAGCAGTTCTTC